Listed below are T cell receptor beta chains from one sample, sequenced in a study of blood T cell repertoires in COVID-19. Assay used: immunoSEQ multiplex PCR; TCRdb lists only in-frame clones, some missing. The sample records about 150,000 clones, roughly four fifths being singletons. Sequencing used peripheral blood. Receptors were obtained from a woman of 80 years or more with acute or convalescent COVID-19. CDR3s include the opening cysteine and the closing phenylalanine or tryptophan. Clone size is not always given. Where it is, it says once, few, many or a class for expanded clones.

clone size	J gene	V gene	CDR3 protein
NA	TRBJ1-1	TRBV7-6	CASSLAQGGLNTEAFF
NA	TRBJ1-3	TRBV14	CASSQDGGTGNTIYF
NA	TRBJ2-7	TRBV6-2/TRBV6-3	CASSLTEYEQYF
NA	TRBJ1-2	TRBV23-1	CASSLSPRAF
NA	TRBJ1-5	TRBV9	CASSPAVSNQPQHF
NA	TRBJ1-6	TRBV9	CASSHGTDNSPLHF
NA	TRBJ1-1	TRBV12-3/TRBV12-4	CASSFWNTEAFF
NA	TRBJ1-1	TRBV5-1	CASSRREGTEAFF
NA	TRBJ1-2	TRBV12-3/TRBV12-4	CASSQQGDYGYTF
NA	TRBJ1-2	TRBV6-2/TRBV6-3	CASSYHPGQGIGYTF
NA	TRBJ2-1	TRBV6-2/TRBV6-3	CASSFPTRGTSSSYNEQFF
once	TRBJ2-1	TRBV18	CASSLLAGEFNEQFF
NA	TRBJ1-1	TRBV18	CASSYRDSSSGTEAFF
once	TRBJ2-2	TRBV7-7	CASSPHSEDTGELFF
NA	TRBJ1-1	TRBV10-3	CAISGSPGRPNPNTEAFF
NA	TRBJ2-1	TRBV18	CASSPRVSVYNEQFF
NA	TRBJ1-1	TRBV7-2	CASSFYPPGGHGNTEAFF